The 12 T cell receptor beta chains below come from one sample, sequenced in a study of blood T cell repertoires in COVID-19. Clones were read by immunoSEQ multiplex PCR, and TCRdb kept only the in-frame ones, dropping some. The table has tens of thousands of clones, around 87% seen once. Sequenced sample: peripheral blood. The receptors shown here come from a man older than 75 with active or convalescent COVID-19.

The chain is built from TRBV12-3 or TRBV12-4 and TRBJ1-6; D not resolved. The CDR3 is 13 amino acids. V shed 8 bases and J shed 9 bases, with 14 bases lying between them. In DNA form, the CDR3 reads TGTGCCAGCTGGGGAGTGCTGGGTTCACCCCTCCACTTT. Translated: CASWGVLGSPLHF.

The chain links TRBV7-9 to TRBJ1-1; 11 nucleotides agree with TRBD1. Trimming removed 5 bases from V and 6 bases from J; junction bases left unmatched: 8. Germline lookup yields CDR1 SEHNR and CDR2 FQNEAQ (reference sequence). The CDR3 sequence is 15 residues long. CDR3 in DNA: TGTGCCAGCAGCCTTAGACCGGGACAGGGGGCTGAAGCTTTCTTT. This sequence encodes CASSLRPGQGAEAFF. Looking up the rest from reference TRBV7-9 and TRBJ1-1 gives the full variable domain: DTGVSQNPRHKITKRGQNVTFRCDPISEHNRLYWYRQTLGQGPEFLTYFQNEAQLEKSRLLSDRFSAERPKGSFSTLEIQRTEQGDSAMYLCASSLRPGQGAEAFFGQGTRLTVV.

The chain links TRBV7-2 to TRBJ1-1; D not certain. V was clipped by 5 bases and J by 0 bases, with 13 bases between them. The CDR3 spans 15 residues. From germline, CDR1 is SGHTA and CDR2 FQGNSA. Here the CDR3 reads CASSVQATVNTEAFF. DNA of the CDR3: TGTGCCAGCAGCGTACAAGCCACAGTGAACACTGAAGCTTTCTTT.

To note about this clone: One junction end does not reproduce the germline sequence, and a read error may be involved. The chain is built from TRBV11-3 and TRBJ1-1; 7 bases align to TRBD1. This CDR3 region has 13 residues. Germline CDR1 is SGHNT and CDR2 is YENEEA. The CDR3 DNA reads as TGTGCCAGCAGTACTACAGGGGTCACTGAAGTTTTCTTT. Protein product: CASSTTGVTEVFF.

The genes are TRBV12-3 or TRBV12-4 and TRBJ1-1, with a weak D call TRBD1 (5 bases). CDR3 length: 12 residues. V dropped 4 bases and J dropped 7 bases, with 10 bases sitting between them. The DNA of the CDR3 is TGTGCCAGCAGTTCTCAGGGCTTTGAAGCTTTCTTT. The encoded protein is CASSSQGFEAFF.

This clone was found a few times. CDR3 protein: CASSVAGTGMQANTIYF. The CDR3 region has the DNA TGTGCCAGCAGCGTAGCTGGGACAGGGATGCAGGCGAACACCATATATTTT. This chain connects TRBV9 to TRBJ1-3; 9 nucleotides agree with TRBD1. Germline CDR1 reads SGDLS; CDR2 reads YYNGEE. CDR3 length equals 17 residues. V shed 0 bases and J 7 bases; nucleotides not matched to a gene: 11.

The chain links TRBV5-1 to TRBJ2-6, with D uncertain. Trimming shortened V by 4 bases and J by 0 bases, and 11 bases separated the two germline ends. This CDR3 region has 16 residues. CDR1 is SGHRS, CDR2 YFSETQ, per germline. Here the CDR3 reads CASSLAGASGANVLTF. The CDR3 nucleotides are TGCGCCAGCAGCCTTGCAGGCGCCTCTGGGGCCAACGTCCTGACTTTC. The full variable domain, its missing parts supplied by reference TRBV5-1 and TRBJ2-6, is KAGVTQTPRYLIKTRGQQVTLSCSPISGHRSVSWYQQTPGQGLQFLFEYFSETQRNKGNFPGRFSGRQFSNSRSEMNVSTLELGDSALYLCASSLAGASGANVLTFGAGSRLTVL.

The rearrangement joins TRBV5-8 to TRBJ1-2, with 10 nucleotides matching TRBD1. V trimming: 6 bases; J trimming: 4 bases; junction bases outside the gene matches: 9. Germline V gene sequence: CDR1 SGHTS, CDR2 YDEGEE. The CDR3 runs 15 residues. CDR3 nucleotide sequence: TGTGCCAGCACCCTTGGGACAGGGGCCGGCTATGGCTACACCTTC. Residues: CASTLGTGAGYGYTF.

The CDR3 region is CASSRTTDTQYF. DNA for the CDR3: TGCGCCAGCAGCAGGACTACAGATACGCAGTATTTT. The rearrangement uses TRBV5-1 and TRBJ2-3; D possibly corresponds to TRBD2 (5 bases). Deletions cut 4 bases from V and 3 bases from J, with 6 bases between. Germline-derived CDR1 and CDR2 are SGHRS and YFSETQ. The CDR3 length is 12 residues.

The V and J genes are TRBV28 and TRBJ2-5, with D hard to call. Trimming took 2 bases from V and 12 from J, leaving 10 bases between them. The CDR3 runs to 11 residues. Germline loops: CDR1 MDHEN, CDR2 SYDVKM. This CDR3 reads CASSLQQTKYF. CDR3 bases: TGTGCCAGCAGTTTACAGCAAACTAAGTACTTC.

This clone came up once. The gene calls are TRBV6-5 and TRBJ2-7; 7 bases are shared with TRBD2. Germline lookup yields CDR1 MNHEY and CDR2 SVGAGI. Trimming took 4 bases from V and 7 from J; bases not matched to a gene: 7. The CDR3 length is 13 residues. The CDR3 is CASSSSVGGEQYV. DNA for the CDR3: TGTGCCAGCAGTTCCTCGGTGGGGGGGGAGCAGTACGTC.

V gene TRBV7-3 combines with J gene TRBJ2-3; D gene unclear. This CDR3 contains 15 residues. Trimming took off 2 bases at V and 1 base at J, with 10 bases between the two ends. The germline V gene encodes CDR1 SGHTA and CDR2 FQGTGA. DNA for the CDR3: TGTGCCAGCAGCTTACAGCCAAGCGGCACAGATACGCAGTATTTT. It encodes CASSLQPSGTDTQYF.